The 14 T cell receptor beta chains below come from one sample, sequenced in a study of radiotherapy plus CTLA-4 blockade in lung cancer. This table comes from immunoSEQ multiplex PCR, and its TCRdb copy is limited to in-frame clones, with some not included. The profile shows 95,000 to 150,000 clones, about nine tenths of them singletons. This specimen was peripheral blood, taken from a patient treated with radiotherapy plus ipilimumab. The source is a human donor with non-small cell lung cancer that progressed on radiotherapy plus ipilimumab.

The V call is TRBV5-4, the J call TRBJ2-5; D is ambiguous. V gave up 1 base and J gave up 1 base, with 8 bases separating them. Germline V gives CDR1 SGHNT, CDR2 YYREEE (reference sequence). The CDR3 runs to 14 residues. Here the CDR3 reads CASSLIGPQETQYF. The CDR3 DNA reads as TGTGCCAGCAGCTTGATAGGCCCCCAAGAGACCCAGTACTTC.

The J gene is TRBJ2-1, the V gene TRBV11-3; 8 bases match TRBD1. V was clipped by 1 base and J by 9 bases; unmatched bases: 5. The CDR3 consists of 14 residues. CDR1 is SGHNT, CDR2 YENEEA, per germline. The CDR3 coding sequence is TGTGCCAGCAGCTTAGGCGCCACAGGGGGTGAGCAGTTCTTC. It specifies CASSLGATGGEQFF.

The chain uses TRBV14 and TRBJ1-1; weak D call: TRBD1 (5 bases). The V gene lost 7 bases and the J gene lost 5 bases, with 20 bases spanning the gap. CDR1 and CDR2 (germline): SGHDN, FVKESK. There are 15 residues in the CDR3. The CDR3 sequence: CASTPLDIDDTEAFF. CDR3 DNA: TGTGCCAGCACCCCCTTGGACATCGACGATACTGAAGCTTTCTTT. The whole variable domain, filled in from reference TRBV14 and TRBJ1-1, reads EAGVTQFPSHSVIEKGQTVTLRCDPISGHDNLYWYRRVMGKEIKFLLHFVKESKQDESGMPNNRFLAERTGGTYSTLKVQPAELEDSGVYFCASTPLDIDDTEAFFGQGTRLTVV.

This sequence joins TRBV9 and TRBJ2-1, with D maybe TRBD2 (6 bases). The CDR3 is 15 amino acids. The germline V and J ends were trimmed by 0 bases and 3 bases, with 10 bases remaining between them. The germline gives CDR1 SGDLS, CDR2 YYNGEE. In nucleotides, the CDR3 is TGTGCCAGCAGCGTAGGGCGGGGCTACTACAATGAGCAGTTCTTC. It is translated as CASSVGRGYYNEQFF. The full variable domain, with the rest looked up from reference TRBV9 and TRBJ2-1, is DSGVTQTPKHLITATGQRVTLRCSPRSGDLSVYWYQQSLDQGLQFLIQYYNGEERAKGNILERFSAQQFPDLHSELNLSSLELGDSALYFCASSVGRGYYNEQFFGPGTRLTVL.

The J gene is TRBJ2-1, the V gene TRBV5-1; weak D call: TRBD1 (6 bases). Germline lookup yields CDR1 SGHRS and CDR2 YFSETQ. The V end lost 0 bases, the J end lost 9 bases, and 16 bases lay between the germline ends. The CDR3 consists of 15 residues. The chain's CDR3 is CASSLDRHRVGEQFF. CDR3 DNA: TGCGCCAGCAGCTTGGACCGTCACAGGGTCGGTGAGCAGTTCTTC.

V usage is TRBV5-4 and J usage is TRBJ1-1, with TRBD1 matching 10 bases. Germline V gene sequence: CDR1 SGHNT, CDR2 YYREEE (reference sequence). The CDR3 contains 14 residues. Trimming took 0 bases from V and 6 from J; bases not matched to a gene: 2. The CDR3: CASSLGTGGAEAFF. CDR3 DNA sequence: TGTGCCAGCAGCTTGGGGACAGGGGGTGCTGAAGCTTTCTTT.

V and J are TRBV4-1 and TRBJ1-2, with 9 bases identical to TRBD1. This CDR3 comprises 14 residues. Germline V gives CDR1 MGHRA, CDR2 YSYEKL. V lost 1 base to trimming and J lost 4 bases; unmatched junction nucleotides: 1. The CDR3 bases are TGCGCCAGCAGCCAAGGGGACAGGGCCTATGGCTACACCTTC. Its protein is CASSQGDRAYGYTF.

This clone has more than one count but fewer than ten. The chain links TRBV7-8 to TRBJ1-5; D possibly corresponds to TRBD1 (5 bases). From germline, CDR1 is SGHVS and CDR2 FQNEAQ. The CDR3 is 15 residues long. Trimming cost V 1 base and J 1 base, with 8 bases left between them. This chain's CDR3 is CASSLGGASNQPQHF. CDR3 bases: TGTGCCAGCAGCTTAGGAGGGGCAAGCAATCAGCCCCAGCATTTT.

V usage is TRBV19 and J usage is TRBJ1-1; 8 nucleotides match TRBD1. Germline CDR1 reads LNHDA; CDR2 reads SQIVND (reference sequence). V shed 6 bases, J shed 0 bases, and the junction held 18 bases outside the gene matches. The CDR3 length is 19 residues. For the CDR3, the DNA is TGTGCCAGTAGCCTAGCCCCACAGGGGGTCAATAGAGTGAACACTGAAGCTTTCTTT. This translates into CASSLAPQGVNRVNTEAFF.

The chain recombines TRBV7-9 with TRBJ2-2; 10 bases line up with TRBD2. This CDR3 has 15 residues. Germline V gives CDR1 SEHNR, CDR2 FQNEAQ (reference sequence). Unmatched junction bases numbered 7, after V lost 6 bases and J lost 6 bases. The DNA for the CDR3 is TGTGCCAGCAGGCAAAGCGGGAGGGCGGCCGGGGAGCTGTTTTTT. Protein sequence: CASRQSGRAAGELFF. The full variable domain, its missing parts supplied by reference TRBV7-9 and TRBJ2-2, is DTGVSQNPRHKITKRGQNVTFRCDPISEHNRLYWYRQTLGQGPEFLTYFQNEAQLEKSRLLSDRFSAERPKGSFSTLEIQRTEQGDSAMYLCASRQSGRAAGELFFGEGSRLTVL.

The CDR3: CASTSRGAGQEQFF. CDR3 nucleotides: TGCGCCAGCACGTCCCGAGGGGCGGGACAGGAGCAGTTCTTC. The rearrangement joins TRBV5-1 to TRBJ2-1; TRBD1 might be the D (7 bases). CDR1 is SGHRS and CDR2 is YFSETQ in the germline V gene. V dropped 6 bases and J dropped 10 bases, with 20 bases sitting between them. The CDR3 consists of 14 residues.

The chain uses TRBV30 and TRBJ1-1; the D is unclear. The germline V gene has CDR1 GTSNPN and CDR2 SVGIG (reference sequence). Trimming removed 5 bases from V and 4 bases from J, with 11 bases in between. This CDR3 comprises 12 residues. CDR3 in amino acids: CAWGRAPTEAFF. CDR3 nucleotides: TGTGCCTGGGGGAGAGCGCCCACTGAAGCTTTCTTT.

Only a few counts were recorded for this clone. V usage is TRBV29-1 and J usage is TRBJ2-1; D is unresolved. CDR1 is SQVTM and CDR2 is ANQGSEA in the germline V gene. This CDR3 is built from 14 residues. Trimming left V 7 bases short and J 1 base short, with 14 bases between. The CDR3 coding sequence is TGCAGCGCCAGAGCCCCATTATCCTACAATGAGCAGTTCTTC. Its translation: CSARAPLSYNEQFF.

The CDR3 loop reads CASRGVLGIHYYGYTF. In nucleotides, the CDR3 is TGTGCCAGCAGGGGAGTCCTAGGCATTCACTACTATGGCTACACCTTC. V is TRBV25-1 and J is TRBJ1-2; D gene ambiguous. The CDR3 loop spans 16 amino acids. Trimming shortened V by 6 bases and J by 3 bases, and 20 bases separated the two germline ends. CDR1 and CDR2 from the germline V gene are MGHDK and SYGVNS.